This T cell receptor beta chain was captured in a study of T cell changes during pregnancy in multiple sclerosis. Data came from immunoSEQ multiplex PCR; TCRdb stores just in-frame clones and leaves some out. The repertoire holds nearly 110,000 clones, with roughly 89% as singletons. The CDR3 runs to 14 residues. The V end lost 4 bases, the J end lost 6 bases, and 13 bases lay between the germline ends. CDR1 is SNHLY and CDR2 is FYNNEI in the germline V gene. This specimen was peripheral blood, taken before pregnancy. V is TRBV2 and J is TRBJ1-5; D perhaps matches TRBD1 (5 bases). The TCR sequence derives from a female donor with multiple sclerosis, enrolled in a pregnancy study. The CDR3 sequence: CASSVGLSFQPQHF. In DNA, the CDR3 is TGTGCCAGCAGTGTGGGGCTATCCTTTCAGCCCCAGCATTTT.